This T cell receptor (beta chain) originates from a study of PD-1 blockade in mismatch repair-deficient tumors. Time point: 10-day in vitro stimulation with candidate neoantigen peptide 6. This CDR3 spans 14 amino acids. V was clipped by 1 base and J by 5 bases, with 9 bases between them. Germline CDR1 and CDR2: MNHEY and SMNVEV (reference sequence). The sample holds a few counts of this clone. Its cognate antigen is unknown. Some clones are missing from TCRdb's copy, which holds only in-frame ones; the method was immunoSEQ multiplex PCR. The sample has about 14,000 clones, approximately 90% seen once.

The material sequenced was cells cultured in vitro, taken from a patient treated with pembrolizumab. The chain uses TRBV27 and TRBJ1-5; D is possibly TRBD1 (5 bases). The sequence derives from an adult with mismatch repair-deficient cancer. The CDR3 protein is CASSLFAGDQPQHF. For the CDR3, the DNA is TGTGCCAGCAGTTTATTTGCGGGGGATCAGCCCCAGCATTTT.